This note documents a single T cell receptor beta chain sequence. Its target is not known. This specimen belongs to a study of Ad26.COV2.S vaccination and SARS-CoV-2 variants. About the research overall: In the COV1001 trial, the donor was in the Ad26.COV2.S arm. Doses of Ad26.COV2.S were injected into muscle once or twice, 56 days apart.

Broader study findings: Reportedly, spike-specific CD8+ and CD4+ T cell responses achieved substantial breadth once vaccination had taken place.

Treatment: about 20 received Ad26.COV2.S at low or high dose, single or two shots; roughly 5 received placebo; per-sample allocation not given. Sampling happened 63 days after the first vaccine or placebo injection. Vaccination employed an Ad26 vector expressing the Wuhan-strain SARS-CoV-2 spike. Germline CDR1 reads MNHEY; CDR2 reads SMNVEV (reference sequence). Trimming removed 2 bases at V and 4 bases at J, with 15 bases between. The CDR3 spans 15 residues. Measured with immunoSEQ multiplex PCR; TCRdb has only the in-frame clones, and not every one. Among around 300,000 clones listed, 90% were seen once.

The V gene is TRBV27, the J gene TRBJ2-7; D possibly corresponds to TRBD1 (6 bases). The sequences come from peripheral blood, collected in a trial of Ad26.COV2.S vaccine versus placebo. This clonotype was obtained from a person aged 18 to 59 who received the Ad26.COV2.S COVID-19 vaccine or a placebo. The CDR3 sequence: CASSLQGRGGYEQYF. CDR3 DNA: TGTGCCAGCAGTTTACAGGGCAGGGGCGGGTACGAGCAGTACTTC.